This T cell receptor (beta chain) comes out of a study of shared clonotypes between healthy human individuals. Study information: Plates per donor: three CD4 naive, three CD4 memory, two CD8 naive, one CD8 memory.

Study-wide results and caveats: Shared clonotypes: about 5% naive CD4, around 3.4% naive CD8, 2.3% memory CD4, over 0.3% memory CD8.

At deep level, the assay was performed. The protocol was immunoSEQ multiplex PCR, while the TCRdb copy is restricted to in-frame clones and leaves out a portion. The sample holds some 2,000,000 clones, approximately 95% seen once. It was into CD45RA+ naive and CD45RA-negative memory subsets that the CD4+ cells were split. Points on this clone: Its target is unknown.

The CDR3 runs to 14 residues. V lost 4 bases, J lost 8 bases, and 12 bases lay in between. The V gene's germline CDR1 is ENHRY and CDR2 SYGVKD. The J gene is TRBJ1-6, the V gene TRBV10-3; possible D gene TRBD1, 6 bases. Material: naive CD4+ T cells sorted from blood. Subset indicated: CD45RA+ positively selected. The source is a man between 18 and 35 years old in good health. CDR3 coding DNA: TGTGCCATCAGTGCAGGGGAGGCTCATTCACCCCTCCACTTT. Residues: CAISAGEAHSPLHF.